In its sample, the clone carrying this T cell receptor (beta chain) was seen many times. Its target is not known. The source material, RNA transcripts, was used to amplify TCR beta CDR3 regions. TCR CDR3 underwent first-round RT-PCR with the HTBI primer set. TCRdb reprocessed the multiplex PCR reads via MiXCR and lists one record per CDR3 protein. The sample includes some 400,000 distinct CDR3 sequences, approximately 15% seen only once; the top ten take 11%. This record belongs to a study of T cells in Graves' hyperthyroidism and ophthalmopathy. Notes on the study in general: Median prediction lead before ophthalmopathy onset was 5.5 to 7 months with the model.

CDR1 and CDR2 from the germline V gene are SGHAT and FQNNGV. This CDR3 comprises 14 residues. The V end was cut by 3 bases, the J end by 2 bases, with 11 bases between. V gene TRBV11-2 combines with J gene TRBJ2-7, with D unresolved. Sequencing was performed on blood. The sequence came from a woman in her sixties or seventies with Graves' hyperthyroidism. The CDR3 spells CASSFSLTAYEQYF. The CDR3 bases are TGTGCCAGCAGCTTTTCCCTCACGGCCTACGAGCAGTACTTC.